This TCR beta chain was identified during a study of T cell responses to AZD1222 COVID-19 vaccine. General study results and limits: Spike-specific TCR breadth and depth both grew after two AZD1222 doses. Mapped onto spike, vaccine-associated CD4 TCRs spanned it and were dominant at 160-218 and 743-854.

Method: immunoSEQ multiplex PCR; TCRdb's copy keeps in-frame clones and lacks some. This table holds approximately 100,000 clones, more than 85% found once. On this clone itself: What it binds is unknown.

Source: peripheral blood, taken on day 0 of AZD1222 vaccination. The receptor's source is an adult in good health.

CDR3 DNA sequence: TGCAGTGCTGGAAAGTACAATACGCAGTATTTT. Amino acid sequence: CSAGKYNTQYF. The V gene is TRBV20-1, the J gene TRBJ2-3, with no clear D. The CDR3 runs to 11 residues. V was pared by 5 bases and J by 7 bases, with 10 bases between. Germline V gene data show CDR1 as DFQATT and CDR2 as SNEGSKA (reference sequence).